These T cell receptor beta chains were read from a single sample in a study of T cell responses to AZD1222 COVID-19 vaccine. Sequenced by immunoSEQ multiplex PCR; TCRdb stores in-frame clones only, minus some. Altogether about 130,000 clones are present, about nine tenths being singletons, with the ten largest covering under 9.5%. Sequencing used peripheral blood, obtained on day 0 of AZD1222 vaccination. The receptors were sampled from an adult in good health. Both conserved end residues are part of each CDR3. The order of the fields is V gene, J gene, CDR3 protein.

TRBV5-1	TRBJ1-5	CASSLVGERQSQPQHF
TRBV6-6	TRBJ2-6	CASSYHGGGANVLTF
TRBV19	TRBJ1-1	CASSPSMDTEAFF
TRBV6-6	TRBJ1-3	CASRAGAGNTIYF
TRBV7-9	TRBJ1-5	CASSLKGPEPQHF
TRBV9	TRBJ2-7	CASSGGTSGRPYEQYF
TRBV4-3	TRBJ1-3	CASSQQQGPGNTIYF
TRBV7-9	TRBJ1-6	CASSLSGTGGATPQSPLHF
TRBV27	TRBJ2-1	CASSPRAGRRDEQFF
TRBV6-1	TRBJ1-4	CASSESSNEKLFF
TRBV1	TRBJ1-5	CTSKPQPQHF
TRBV5-1	TRBJ1-3	CASSLWGSGNTIYF
TRBV14	TRBJ1-1	CASSQDLGGTEAFF
TRBV19	TRBJ1-1	CASRPGTVNTEAFF
TRBV4-1	TRBJ2-3	CASSQETSGGWTDTQYF
TRBV7-9	TRBJ1-3	CASSLLSRAGNTIYF
TRBV6-4	TRBJ2-2	CARLIANTGELFF
TRBV5-1	TRBJ2-7	CASSLVSSLSTYEQYF
TRBV11-2	TRBJ2-2	CASSSSGLALNTGELFF
TRBV28	TRBJ2-2	CASSLETTNTGELFF
TRBV6-1	TRBJ2-7	CASSEGPIIYEQYF
TRBV6-1	TRBJ1-1	CASSESTRAYTEAFF
TRBV15	TRBJ2-3	CATSRDPTNTDTQYF
TRBV28	TRBJ1-4	CASSQERTMNEKLFF
TRBV2	TRBJ2-7	CASSEARVGGSSYEQYF
TRBV5-1	TRBJ2-5	CASSLRGFQETQYF
TRBV4-2	TRBJ2-7	CASSQDLAGGYEQYF
TRBV7-9	TRBJ2-7	CASSLGLAGVHEQYF
TRBV11-1	TRBJ2-7	CASSLLSYGPYEQYF
TRBV5-1	TRBJ2-7	CASSLPGTGSSYEQYF